The text below deals with one TCR beta chain. Its antigen is unidentified. The entry originates in a study of T cell responses to AZD1222 COVID-19 vaccine. Study-wide points: Scientists sampled the repertoires only once the peak T cell response had passed. Once two AZD1222 doses were given, Spike-specific TCR breadth and depth went up. In a largely white British group with more females than males, clonal diversity was possibly underestimated.

Germline V CDR1 and CDR2: SNHLY, FYNNEI. CDR3 length equals 14 residues. J was trimmed by 0 bases and V by 5 bases; bases with no gene match: 2. Method: immunoSEQ multiplex PCR; TCRdb's copy keeps in-frame clones and lacks some. The data hold about 260,000 clones, with 90% to 95% observed a single time. V usage is TRBV2 and J usage is TRBJ1-2, with 8 bases that match TRBD1. The TCR originated in an adult in good health. The sequencing used peripheral blood, collected on day 0 of AZD1222 vaccination. CDR3 sequence (DNA): TGTGCCAGCAGTAGACAGGGGACTAACTATGGCTACACCTTC. It codes for CASSRQGTNYGYTF.